The clone carrying this T cell receptor (beta chain) has ten or more counts. Treatment specified: oral pan-JAK inhibitor, 5-10 mg twice daily. Germline V gene sequence: CDR1 MDHEN, CDR2 SYDVKM. The V end was cut by 5 bases, the J end by 4 bases, with 21 bases between. CDR3 length: 16 residues. The sample originates from a study of CD8+ T cells in alopecia areata. As the sequencing template, cDNA was produced by extracting RNA and reverse transcribing it. TCRdb's copy holds only in-frame clones and misses some; the assay was immunoSEQ multiplex PCR. The profile shows fewer than 350,000 clones, nearly 60% of them singletons.

This chain connects TRBV28 to TRBJ2-7, with D perhaps assigned TRBD1 or TRBD2 (5 bases each). The TCR was taken from a human donor with alopecia areata. The sample was CD4+ T cells sorted from blood, taken at week 24, from a patient treated with tofacitinib. The CDR3 sequence is CASSPTPWGSEYEQYF. CDR3 bases: TGTGCCAGCAGTCCTACCCCCTGGGGGTCAGAGTACGAGCAGTACTTC. The entire variable domain, with the rest obtained from reference TRBV28 and TRBJ2-7, is as follows: DVKVTQSSRYLVKRTGEKVFLECVQDMDHENMFWYRQDPGLGLRLIYFSYDVKMKEKGDIPEGYSVSREKKERFSLILESASTNQTSMYLCASSPTPWGSEYEQYFGPGTRLTVT.